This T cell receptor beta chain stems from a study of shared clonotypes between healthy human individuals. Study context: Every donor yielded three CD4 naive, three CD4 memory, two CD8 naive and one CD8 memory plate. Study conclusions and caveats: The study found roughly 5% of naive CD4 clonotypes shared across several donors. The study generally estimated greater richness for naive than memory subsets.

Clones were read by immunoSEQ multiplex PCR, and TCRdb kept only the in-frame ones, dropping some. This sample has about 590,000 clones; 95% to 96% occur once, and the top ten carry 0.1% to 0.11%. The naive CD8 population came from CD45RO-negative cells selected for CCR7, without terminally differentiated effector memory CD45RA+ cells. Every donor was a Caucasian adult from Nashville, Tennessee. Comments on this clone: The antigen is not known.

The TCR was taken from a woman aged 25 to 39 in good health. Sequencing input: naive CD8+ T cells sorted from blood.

The CDR3 bases are TGTGCCAGCAGTTTCACGGGTGGCTACAATGAGCAGTTCTTC. Translated, it gives CASSFTGGYNEQFF. The V and J genes are TRBV28 and TRBJ2-1; no clear D gene. Germline-derived CDR1 and CDR2 are MDHEN and SYDVKM. V lost 3 bases and J 3 bases, leaving 9 bases between the germline ends. The CDR3 is 14 residues long. Full variable domain (rest looked up from reference TRBV28 and TRBJ2-1): DVKVTQSSRYLVKRTGEKVFLECVQDMDHENMFWYRQDPGLGLRLIYFSYDVKMKEKGDIPEGYSVSREKKERFSLILESASTNQTSMYLCASSFTGGYNEQFFGPGTRLTVL.